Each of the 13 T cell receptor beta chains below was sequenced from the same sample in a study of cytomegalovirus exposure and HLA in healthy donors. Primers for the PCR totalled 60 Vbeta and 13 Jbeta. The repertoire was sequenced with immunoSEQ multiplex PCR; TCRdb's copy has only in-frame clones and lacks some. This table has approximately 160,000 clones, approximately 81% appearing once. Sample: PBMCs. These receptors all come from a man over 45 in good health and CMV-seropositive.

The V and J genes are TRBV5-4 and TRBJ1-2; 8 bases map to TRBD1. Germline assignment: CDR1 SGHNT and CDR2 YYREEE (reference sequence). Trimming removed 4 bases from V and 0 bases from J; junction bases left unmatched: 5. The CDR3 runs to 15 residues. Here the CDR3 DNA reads TGTGCCAGCAGCGCGGGGACAGGCTCTAACTATGGCTACACCTTC. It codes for CASSAGTGSNYGYTF.

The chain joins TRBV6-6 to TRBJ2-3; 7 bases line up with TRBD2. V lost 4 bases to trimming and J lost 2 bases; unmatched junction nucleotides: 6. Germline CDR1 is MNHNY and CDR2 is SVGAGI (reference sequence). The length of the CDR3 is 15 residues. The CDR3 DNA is TGTGCCAGCAGTTTCGGCGGGGGAGCCACAGATACGCAGTATTTT. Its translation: CASSFGGGATDTQYF.

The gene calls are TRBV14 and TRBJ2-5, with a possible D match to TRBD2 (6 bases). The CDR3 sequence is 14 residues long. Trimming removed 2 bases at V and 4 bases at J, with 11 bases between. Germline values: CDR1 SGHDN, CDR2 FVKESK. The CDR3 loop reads CASSQPQGGETQYF. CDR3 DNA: TGTGCCAGCAGCCAACCTCAGGGAGGAGAGACCCAGTACTTC.

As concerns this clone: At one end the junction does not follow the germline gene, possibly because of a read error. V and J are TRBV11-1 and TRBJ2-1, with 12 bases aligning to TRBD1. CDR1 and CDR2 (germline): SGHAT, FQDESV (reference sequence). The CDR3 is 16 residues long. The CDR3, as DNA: TGTGCCAGCAGCCGCCCCGGGACAGGGGGCCACAATGAGCGGTTCTTC. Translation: CASSRPGTGGHNERFF.

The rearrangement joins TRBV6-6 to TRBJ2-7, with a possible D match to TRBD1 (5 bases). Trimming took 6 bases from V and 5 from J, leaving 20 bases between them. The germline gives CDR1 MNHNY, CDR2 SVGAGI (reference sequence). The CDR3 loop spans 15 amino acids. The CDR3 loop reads CASSTDKGLGHEQYF. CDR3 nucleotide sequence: TGTGCCAGCAGCACGGACAAGGGCCTTGGCCACGAGCAGTACTTC.

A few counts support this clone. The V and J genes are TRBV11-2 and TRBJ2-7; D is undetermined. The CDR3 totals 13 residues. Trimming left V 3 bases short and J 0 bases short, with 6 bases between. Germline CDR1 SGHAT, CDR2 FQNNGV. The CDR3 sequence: CASSLASSYEQYF. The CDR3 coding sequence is TGTGCCAGCAGCTTGGCTAGCTCCTACGAGCAGTACTTC.

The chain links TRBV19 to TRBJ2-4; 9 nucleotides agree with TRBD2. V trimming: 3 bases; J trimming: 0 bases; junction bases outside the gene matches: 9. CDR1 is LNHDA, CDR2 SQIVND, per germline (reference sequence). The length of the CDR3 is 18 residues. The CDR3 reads CASSIDAGGRIAKNIQYF. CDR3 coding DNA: TGTGCCAGTAGTATCGATGCGGGGGGGCGCATAGCCAAAAACATTCAGTACTTC.

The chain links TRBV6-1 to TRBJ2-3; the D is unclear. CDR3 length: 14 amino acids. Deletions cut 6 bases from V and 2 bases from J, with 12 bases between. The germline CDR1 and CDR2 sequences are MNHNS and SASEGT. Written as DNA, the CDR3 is TGTGCCAGCAGACAAGACTCGGTCACAGATACGCAGTATTTT. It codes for CASRQDSVTDTQYF.

The CDR3: CASSQLTGISGNTIYF. The CDR3 nucleotides are TGCGCCAGCAGCCAACTAACAGGGATCTCTGGAAACACCATATATTTT. The rearrangement joins TRBV4-1 to TRBJ1-3; possibly TRBD1 for D (6 bases). Germline-derived CDR1 and CDR2 are MGHRA and YSYEKL. The CDR3 spans 16 residues. Trimming left V 2 bases short and J 0 bases short, with 11 bases between.

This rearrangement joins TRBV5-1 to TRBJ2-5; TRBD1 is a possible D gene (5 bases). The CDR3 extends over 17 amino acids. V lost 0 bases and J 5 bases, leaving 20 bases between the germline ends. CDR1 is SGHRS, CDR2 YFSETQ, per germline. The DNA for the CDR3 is TGCGCCAGCAGCTTGGATAGGGGCCCTCTAAATGGCGAGACCCAGTACTTC. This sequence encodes CASSLDRGPLNGETQYF.

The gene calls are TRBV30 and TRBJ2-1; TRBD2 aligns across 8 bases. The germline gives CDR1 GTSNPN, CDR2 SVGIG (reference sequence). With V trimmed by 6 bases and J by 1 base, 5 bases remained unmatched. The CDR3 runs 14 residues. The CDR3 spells CACLAGLSYNEQFF. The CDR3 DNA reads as TGTGCCTGCCTAGCGGGCCTATCCTACAATGAGCAGTTCTTC.

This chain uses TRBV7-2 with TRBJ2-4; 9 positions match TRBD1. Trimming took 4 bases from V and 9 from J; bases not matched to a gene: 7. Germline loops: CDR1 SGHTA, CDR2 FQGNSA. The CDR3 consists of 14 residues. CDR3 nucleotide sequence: TGTGCCAGCAGCTCCGGACAGGGGACGGGCATTCAGTACTTC. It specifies CASSSGQGTGIQYF.

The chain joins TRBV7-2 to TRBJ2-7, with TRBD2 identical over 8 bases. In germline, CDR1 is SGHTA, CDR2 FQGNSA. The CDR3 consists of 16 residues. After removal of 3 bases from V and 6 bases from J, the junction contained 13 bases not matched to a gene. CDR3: CASSFVSGTRAAEQYF. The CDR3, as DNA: TGTGCCAGCAGCTTCGTAAGCGGGACTAGAGCGGCCGAGCAGTACTTC.